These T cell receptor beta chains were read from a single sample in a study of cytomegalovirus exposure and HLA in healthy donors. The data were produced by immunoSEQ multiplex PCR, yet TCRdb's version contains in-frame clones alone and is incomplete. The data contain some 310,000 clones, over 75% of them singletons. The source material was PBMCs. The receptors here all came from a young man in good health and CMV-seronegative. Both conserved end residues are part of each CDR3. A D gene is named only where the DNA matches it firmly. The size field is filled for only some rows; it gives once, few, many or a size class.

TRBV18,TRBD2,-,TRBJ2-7,CASSLSGGYEQYF,TGTGCCAGCTCACTTTCGGGGGGCTACGAGCAGTACTTC
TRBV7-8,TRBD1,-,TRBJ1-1,CASSDGQEMNTEAFF,TGTGCCAGCAGCGACGGACAGGAAATGAACACTGAAGCTTTCTTT
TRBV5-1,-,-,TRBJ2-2,CASSLGQRIDGELFF,TGCGCCAGCAGCTTAGGACAGCGCATAGACGGGGAGCTGTTTTTT
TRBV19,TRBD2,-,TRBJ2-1,CASSGRKTTSGGNEQFF,TGTGCCAGTAGTGGGCGAAAAACGACTAGCGGGGGGAATGAGCAGTTCTTC
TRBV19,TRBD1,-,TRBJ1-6,CASSAVTGFNSPLHF,TGTGCCAGTAGTGCTGTGACAGGGTTTAATTCACCCCTCCACTTT
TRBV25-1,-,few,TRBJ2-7,CASSDRSYEQYF,TGTGCCAGCAGTGATAGATCCTACGAGCAGTACTTC
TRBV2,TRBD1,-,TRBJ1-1,CASRIDRVTEAFF,TGTGCCAGCAGAATAGACAGGGTCACTGAAGCTTTCTTT
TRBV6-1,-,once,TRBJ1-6,CASSESPTLHF,TGTGCCAGCAGTGAAAGCCCAACCCTCCACTTT
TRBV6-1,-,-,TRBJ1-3,CAITNSGNTIYF,TGTGCCATCACTAACTCTGGAAACACCATATATTTT
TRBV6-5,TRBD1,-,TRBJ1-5,CASRRGTGYNQPQHF,TGTGCCAGCAGGCGAGGGACAGGGTATAATCAGCCCCAGCATTTT
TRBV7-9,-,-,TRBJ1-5,CATGAYQPQHF,TGTGCCACAGGGGCCTATCAGCCCCAGCATTTT
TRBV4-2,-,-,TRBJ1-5,CASSQGIGAGNQPQHF,TGTGCCAGCAGCCAAGGTATAGGGGCGGGCAATCAGCCCCAGCATTTT
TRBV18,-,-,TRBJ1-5,CASSPRGNSGDQPQHF,TGTGCCAGCTCACCCAGGGGCAATTCAGGCGATCAGCCCCAGCATTTT
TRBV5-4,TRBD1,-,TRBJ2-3,CASSSQGADTQYF,TGTGCCAGCAGCTCCCAGGGGGCGGATACGCAGTATTTT
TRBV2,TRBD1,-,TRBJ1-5,CASSTKALGQYSNQPQHF,TGTGCCAGCAGTACAAAAGCTTTGGGACAGTATAGCAATCAGCCCCAGCATTTT
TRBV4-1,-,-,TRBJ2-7,CASSQAIRGPTGEQYF,TGCGCCAGCAGCCAAGCCATCAGGGGCCCTACGGGGGAGCAGTACTTC
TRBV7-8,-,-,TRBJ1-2,CASSLEAGVYGYTF,TGTGCCAGCAGCTTAGAGGCAGGGGTCTATGGCTACACCTTC
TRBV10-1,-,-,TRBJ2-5,CASSDVGAGQETQYF,TGCGCCAGCAGTGATGTGGGCGCGGGGCAAGAGACCCAGTACTTC
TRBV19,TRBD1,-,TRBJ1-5,CASSVYRGDNQPQHF,TGTGCCAGTAGTGTGTACAGGGGTGACAATCAGCCCCAGCATTTT
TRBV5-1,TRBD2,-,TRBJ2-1,CASSSRSGGARNEQFF,TGCGCCAGCAGCTCTAGAAGCGGGGGGGCCAGGAATGAGCAGTTCTTC
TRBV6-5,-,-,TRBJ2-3,CASSYAGRHTDTQYF,TGTGCCAGCAGTTACGCGGGGCGCCACACAGATACGCAGTATTTT
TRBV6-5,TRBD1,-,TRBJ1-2,CASGRGQAPYTF,TGTGCCAGCGGGCGAGGACAGGCCCCCTACACCTTC
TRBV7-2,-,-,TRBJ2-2,CASSSRGENTGELFF,TGTGCCAGCAGCAGCAGGGGCGAGAACACCGGGGAGCTGTTTTTT
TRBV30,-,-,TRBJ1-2,CAWSARGSSPDGYTF,TGTGCCTGGAGCGCTCGCGGTAGCTCGCCTGATGGCTACACCTTC
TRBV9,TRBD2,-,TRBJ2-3,CASSVALAGPDTQYF,TGTGCCAGCAGCGTAGCCCTAGCGGGGCCAGATACGCAGTATTTT
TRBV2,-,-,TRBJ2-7,CASIMTATYEQYF,TGTGCCAGCATCATGACAGCGACCTACGAGCAGTACTTC
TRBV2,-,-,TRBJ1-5,CASTYRVGNQPQHF,TGTGCCAGCACCTACAGGGTCGGCAATCAGCCCCAGCATTTT
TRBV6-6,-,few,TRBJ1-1,CASKTWGEPPLKAFF,TGTGCCAGCAAGACGTGGGGAGAACCTCCCCTGAAGGCTTTCTTT
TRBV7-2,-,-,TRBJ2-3,CASSDRRVPTDTQYF,TGTGCCAGCAGCGACAGAAGGGTCCCCACAGATACGCAGTATTTT
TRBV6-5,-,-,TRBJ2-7,CASSSRGAGYEQYF,TGTGCCAGCAGTAGCCGGGGGGCAGGTTACGAGCAGTACTTC
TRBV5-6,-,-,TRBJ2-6,CASSDIPNPSGANVLTF,TGTGCCAGCAGCGATATCCCTAACCCCTCTGGGGCCAACGTCCTGACTTTC
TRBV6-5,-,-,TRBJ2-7,CASSEEERTGYF,TGTGCCAGCAGTGAAGAGGAGAGAACAGGGTACTTC
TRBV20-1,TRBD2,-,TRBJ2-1,CSGEGYNEQFF,TGCAGTGGGGAGGGGTACAATGAGCAGTTCTTC
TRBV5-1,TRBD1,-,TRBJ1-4,CASRSTGANEKLFF,TGCGCCAGCAGATCGACAGGGGCTAATGAAAAACTGTTTTTT
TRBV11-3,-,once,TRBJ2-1,CASSSGGQRSYNEQFF,TGTGCCAGCAGCTCCGGAGGACAGCGCTCCTACAATGAGCAGTTCTTC
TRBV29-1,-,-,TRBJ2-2,CSVARTMSGELFF,TGCAGCGTTGCCCGGACAATGTCCGGGGAGCTGTTTTTT
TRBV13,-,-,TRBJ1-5,CASSSPNQPQHF,TGTGCCAGCAGTTCCCCTAATCAGCCCCAGCATTTT
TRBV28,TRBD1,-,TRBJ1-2,CASSLGQFPPYGYTF,TGTGCCAGCAGTTTGGGACAGTTCCCTCCCTATGGCTACACCTTC
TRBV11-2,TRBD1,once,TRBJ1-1,CASSILKTGVNTEAFF,TGTGCCAGCAGCATATTAAAGACAGGGGTGAACACTGAAGCTTTCTTT
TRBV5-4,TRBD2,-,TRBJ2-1,CASSQDTSGGYNEQFF,TGCGCCAGCAGCCAAGACACTAGCGGGGGGTACAATGAGCAGTTCTTC
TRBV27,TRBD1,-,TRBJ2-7,CASRQGGSSYEQYF,TGTGCCAGCCGACAGGGGGGAAGCTCCTACGAGCAGTACTTC
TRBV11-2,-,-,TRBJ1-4,CASSPPGRDNEKLFF,TGTGCCAGCAGCCCCCCGGGGAGGGATAATGAAAAACTGTTTTTT
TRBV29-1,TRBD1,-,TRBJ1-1,CSVVTGPGGTEAFF,TGCAGCGTTGTGACAGGGCCCGGCGGCACTGAAGCTTTCTTT
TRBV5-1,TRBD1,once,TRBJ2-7,CASSFGDSSYEQYF,TGCGCCAGCAGCTTTGGGGACAGTTCCTACGAGCAGTACTTC
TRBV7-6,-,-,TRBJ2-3,CASSLADYTDTQYF,TGTGCCAGCAGCTTAGCGGACTACACAGATACGCAGTATTTT